This T cell receptor (beta chain) was sequenced during a study of response to subunit inactivated influenza vaccine. Via MiXCR, TCRdb re-called the RT-PCR reads, giving one row per CDR3 protein. The sample has roughly 520,000 distinct CDR3 sequences, about 25% seen once. The CDR3 is made up of 16 amino acids. The germline gives CDR1 MDHEN, CDR2 SYDVKM. The V gene end was trimmed by 6 bases and the J gene end by 5 bases; junction bases not matched to a gene: 7. The sequencing here drew on CD4+ T cells sorted from PBMCs, taken 5 days after vaccination. This receptor was identified in a man aged 50 or older who received an inactivated influenza vaccine. The chain uses TRBV28 and TRBJ2-7; the match to TRBD2 covers 16 bases. This chain's CDR3 is CASSGTSGRALNEQYF. CDR3 nucleotide sequence: TGTGCCAGCAGCGGGACTAGCGGGAGGGCCCTTAACGAGCAGTACTTC.